The rows below give T cell receptor beta chains drawn from one sample of a study of shared clonotypes between healthy human individuals. Produced via immunoSEQ multiplex PCR; TCRdb's table is partial and in-frame only. The sample comprises more than 850,000 clones, approximately 80% of which are singletons, and 0.5% to 0.6% rests with the top ten. Input material: memory CD4+ T cells from PBMCs. The receptors were gathered from a man younger than 30 in good health. Some clones in this sample may be carry-over from other donors' samples. Each CDR3 is given without its conserved first and last residue. Fields, in order: V gene, J gene, CDR3 protein.

v_call: TRBV27
j_call: TRBJ2-7
cdr3_aa: ASKPAPGRSSYEQY

v_call: TRBV4-3
j_call: TRBJ2-5
cdr3_aa: ASSQETGAGTQY

v_call: TRBV6-1
j_call: TRBJ2-7
cdr3_aa: ASMPPQGTYEQY

v_call: TRBV28
j_call: TRBJ1-3
cdr3_aa: ATGDSIYSGNTIY

v_call: TRBV2
j_call: TRBJ2-2
cdr3_aa: ASKLLAPGELF

v_call: TRBV7-2
j_call: TRBJ1-2
cdr3_aa: ASSLASGRGYT

v_call: TRBV5-1
j_call: TRBJ2-2
cdr3_aa: ASSPVQGPGELF

v_call: TRBV28
j_call: TRBJ2-7
cdr3_aa: ASSEVAGSLYEQY

v_call: TRBV2
j_call: TRBJ2-7
cdr3_aa: ASSEQGGSYEQY

v_call: TRBV11-2
j_call: TRBJ2-1
cdr3_aa: AGSHSNGGFYNEQF

v_call: TRBV7-3
j_call: TRBJ1-3
cdr3_aa: ASSRGQGDTIY

v_call: TRBV29-1
j_call: TRBJ2-5
cdr3_aa: SVERGRRGETQY

v_call: TRBV6-5
j_call: TRBJ1-5
cdr3_aa: ASSYRIGNQPQH

v_call: TRBV7-9
j_call: TRBJ1-5
cdr3_aa: ASSLGGIGNQPQH

v_call: TRBV10-3
j_call: TRBJ1-2
cdr3_aa: AIRDRDRGQVHYGYT

v_call: TRBV2
j_call: TRBJ1-1
cdr3_aa: ASSREMNTEAF

v_call: TRBV11-2
j_call: TRBJ2-4
cdr3_aa: ASSKEGNQY

v_call: TRBV29-1
j_call: TRBJ2-4
cdr3_aa: SVSQGSVWDIQY

v_call: TRBV28
j_call: TRBJ2-1
cdr3_aa: ASKTSGTSGRLAEQF

v_call: TRBV10-3
j_call: TRBJ2-2
cdr3_aa: AISESISPAGGTGELF

v_call: TRBV28
j_call: TRBJ1-2
cdr3_aa: ASRGGGGEVRGYT

v_call: TRBV2
j_call: TRBJ1-1
cdr3_aa: AGSTEGYTEAF

v_call: TRBV7-9
j_call: TRBJ2-5
cdr3_aa: ASSFRWDRGQETQY

v_call: TRBV11-1
j_call: TRBJ2-6
cdr3_aa: ASSFRSGANVLT

v_call: TRBV15
j_call: TRBJ2-7
cdr3_aa: ATSRVQGAGEQY

v_call: TRBV20-1
j_call: TRBJ2-5
cdr3_aa: SATAGETQY

v_call: TRBV6-1
j_call: TRBJ2-7
cdr3_aa: ASRAGTGGKQY

v_call: TRBV11-2
j_call: TRBJ1-2
cdr3_aa: ASSLVALGNYGYT

v_call: TRBV6-1
j_call: TRBJ2-7
cdr3_aa: ASSDFPGAEQY

v_call: TRBV7-8
j_call: TRBJ1-5
cdr3_aa: ASSPGPRNQPQH

v_call: TRBV7-3
j_call: TRBJ2-3
cdr3_aa: ASSSQLGRTTDTQY